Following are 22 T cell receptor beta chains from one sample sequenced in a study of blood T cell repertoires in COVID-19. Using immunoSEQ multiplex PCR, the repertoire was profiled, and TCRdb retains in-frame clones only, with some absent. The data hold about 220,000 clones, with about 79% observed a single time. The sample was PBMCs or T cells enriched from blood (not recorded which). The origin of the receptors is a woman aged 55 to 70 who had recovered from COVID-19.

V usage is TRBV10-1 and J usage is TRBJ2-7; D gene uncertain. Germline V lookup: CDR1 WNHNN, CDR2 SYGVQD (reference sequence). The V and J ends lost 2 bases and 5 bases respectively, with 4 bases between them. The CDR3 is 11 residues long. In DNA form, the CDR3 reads TGCGCCAGCAGTGAGGCGGACGAGCAGTACTTC. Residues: CASSEADEQYF.

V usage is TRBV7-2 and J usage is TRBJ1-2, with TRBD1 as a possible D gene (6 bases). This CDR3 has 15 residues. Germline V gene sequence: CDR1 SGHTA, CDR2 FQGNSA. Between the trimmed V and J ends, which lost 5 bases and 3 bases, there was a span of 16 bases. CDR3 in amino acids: CASSPQQGRHYGYTF. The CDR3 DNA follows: TGTGCCAGCAGCCCCCAACAGGGTCGGCACTATGGCTACACCTTC.

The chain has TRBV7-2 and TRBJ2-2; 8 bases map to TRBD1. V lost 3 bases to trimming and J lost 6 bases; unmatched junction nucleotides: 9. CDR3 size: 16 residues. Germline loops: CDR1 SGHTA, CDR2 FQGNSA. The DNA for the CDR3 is TGTGCCAGCAGCTTCCCGGACAGGGCGTTTGCCGGGGAGCTGTTTTTT. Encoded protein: CASSFPDRAFAGELFF.

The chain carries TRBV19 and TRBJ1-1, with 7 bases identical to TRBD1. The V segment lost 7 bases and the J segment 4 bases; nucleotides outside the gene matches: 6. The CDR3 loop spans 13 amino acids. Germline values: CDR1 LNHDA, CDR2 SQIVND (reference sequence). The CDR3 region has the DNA TGTGCCAGTACCAGGACAGGCCCCACTGAAGCTTTCTTT. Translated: CASTRTGPTEAFF.

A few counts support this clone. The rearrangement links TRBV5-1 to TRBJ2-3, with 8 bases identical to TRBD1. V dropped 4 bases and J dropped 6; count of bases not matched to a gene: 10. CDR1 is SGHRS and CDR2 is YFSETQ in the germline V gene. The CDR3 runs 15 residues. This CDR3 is CASSREGQAPDTQYF. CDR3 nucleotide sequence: TGCGCCAGCAGCCGCGAGGGACAGGCCCCCGATACGCAGTATTTT.

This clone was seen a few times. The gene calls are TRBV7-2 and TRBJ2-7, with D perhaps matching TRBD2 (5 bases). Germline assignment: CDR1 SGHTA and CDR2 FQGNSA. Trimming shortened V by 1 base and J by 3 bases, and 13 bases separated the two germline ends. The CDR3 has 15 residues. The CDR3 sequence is CASSLVVSGNYEQYF. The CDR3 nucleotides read TGTGCCAGCAGCTTAGTTGTGTCGGGGAACTACGAGCAGTACTTC.

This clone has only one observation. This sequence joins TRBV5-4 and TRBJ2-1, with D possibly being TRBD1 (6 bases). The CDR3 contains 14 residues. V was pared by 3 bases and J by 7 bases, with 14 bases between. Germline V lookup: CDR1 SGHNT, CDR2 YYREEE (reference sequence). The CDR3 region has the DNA TGTGCCAGCAGCTGGGGGCCTCTTGAGAATGAGCAGTTCTTC. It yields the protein CASSWGPLENEQFF.

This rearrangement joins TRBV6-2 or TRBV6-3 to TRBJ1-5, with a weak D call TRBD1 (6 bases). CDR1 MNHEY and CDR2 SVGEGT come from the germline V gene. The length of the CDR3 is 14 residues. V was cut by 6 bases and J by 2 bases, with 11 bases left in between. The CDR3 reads CASSQGFRNQPQHF. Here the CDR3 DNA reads TGTGCCAGCAGCCAGGGGTTCCGCAATCAGCCCCAGCATTTT.

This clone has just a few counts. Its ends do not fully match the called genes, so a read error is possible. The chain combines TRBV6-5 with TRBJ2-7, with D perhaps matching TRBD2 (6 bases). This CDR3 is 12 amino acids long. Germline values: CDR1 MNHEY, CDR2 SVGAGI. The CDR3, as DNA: TGTGCCAGCAGTTACGAGAGGGACTCCCTGGACTTC. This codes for CASSYERDSLDF.

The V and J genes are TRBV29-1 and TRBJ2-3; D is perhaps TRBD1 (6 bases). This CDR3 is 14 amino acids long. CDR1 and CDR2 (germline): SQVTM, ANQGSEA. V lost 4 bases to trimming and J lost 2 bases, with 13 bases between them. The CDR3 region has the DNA TGCAGCGTTGGAGGACAGACAGTCACAGATACGCAGTATTTT. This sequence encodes CSVGGQTVTDTQYF.

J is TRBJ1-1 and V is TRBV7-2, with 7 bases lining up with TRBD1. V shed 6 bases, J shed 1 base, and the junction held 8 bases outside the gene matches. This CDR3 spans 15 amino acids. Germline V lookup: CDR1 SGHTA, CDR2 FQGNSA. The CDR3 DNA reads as TGTGCCAGCAGACCGACAGGGAATACGAACACTGAAGCTTTCTTT. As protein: CASRPTGNTNTEAFF. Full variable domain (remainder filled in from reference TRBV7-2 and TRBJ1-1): GAGVSQSPSNKVTEKGKDVELRCDPISGHTALYWYRQSLGQGLEFLIYFQGNSAPDKSGLPSDRFSAERTGGSVSTLTIQRTQQEDSAVYLCASRPTGNTNTEAFFGQGTRLTVV.

The CDR3: CSAGTGHEKLFF. CDR3 coding DNA: TGCAGCGCCGGGACAGGACATGAAAAACTGTTTTTT. V and J are TRBV29-1 and TRBJ1-4; 8 bases map to TRBD1. CDR1 is SQVTM, CDR2 ANQGSEA, per germline. The CDR3 length is 12 residues. Germline trimming cut 7 bases from V and 6 bases from J; bases unmatched to any gene: 4.

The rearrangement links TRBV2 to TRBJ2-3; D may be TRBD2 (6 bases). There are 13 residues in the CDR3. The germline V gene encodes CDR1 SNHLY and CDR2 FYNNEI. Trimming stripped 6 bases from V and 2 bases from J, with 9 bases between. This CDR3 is CASSGLLTDTQYF. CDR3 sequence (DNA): TGTGCCAGCAGCGGACTACTCACAGATACGCAGTATTTT.

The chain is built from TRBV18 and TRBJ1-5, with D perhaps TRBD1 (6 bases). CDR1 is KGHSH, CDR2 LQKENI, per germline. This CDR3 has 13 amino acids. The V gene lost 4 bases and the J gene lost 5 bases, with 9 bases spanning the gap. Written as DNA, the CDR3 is TGTGCCAGCTCACTGAACAGGGATCAGCCCCAGCATTTT. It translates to CASSLNRDQPQHF.

CDR3 nucleotide sequence: TGTGCCAGCAGTGGGACATCAGACGAGCAGTACTTC. It specifies CASSGTSDEQYF. The chain recombines TRBV3-1 (or the pseudogene TRBV3-2) with TRBJ2-7, with a weak D call TRBD1 (6 bases). This CDR3 is 12 amino acids long. Trimming removed 6 bases from V and 5 bases from J, with 11 bases in between. The germline CDR1 and CDR2 sequences are LGHDT and YNNKEL (reference sequence).

The CDR3 bases are TGCGCCAGCAGCCAAGACAGGGGCCACGAGCAGTACTTC. It specifies CASSQDRGHEQYF. The V gene is TRBV4-1, the J gene TRBJ2-7, with a possible D match to TRBD1 (6 bases). This CDR3 is 13 amino acids long. Trimming left V 0 bases short and J 5 bases short, with 8 bases between. The V gene's germline CDR1 is MGHRA and CDR2 YSYEKL.

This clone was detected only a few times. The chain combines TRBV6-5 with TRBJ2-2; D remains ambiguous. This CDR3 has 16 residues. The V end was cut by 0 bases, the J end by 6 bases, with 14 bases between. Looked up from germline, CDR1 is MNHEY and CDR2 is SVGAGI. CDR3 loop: CASSYSTGHIAGELFF. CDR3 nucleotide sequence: TGTGCCAGCAGTTACTCGACGGGTCATATTGCCGGGGAGCTGTTTTTT.

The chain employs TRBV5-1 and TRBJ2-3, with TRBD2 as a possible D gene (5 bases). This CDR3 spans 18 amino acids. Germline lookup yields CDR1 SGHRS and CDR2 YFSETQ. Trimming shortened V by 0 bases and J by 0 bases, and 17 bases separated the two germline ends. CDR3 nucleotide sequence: TGCGCCAGCAGCTTGGGAGGGCAGTCGATTACTAGCACAGATACGCAGTATTTT. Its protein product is CASSLGGQSITSTDTQYF.

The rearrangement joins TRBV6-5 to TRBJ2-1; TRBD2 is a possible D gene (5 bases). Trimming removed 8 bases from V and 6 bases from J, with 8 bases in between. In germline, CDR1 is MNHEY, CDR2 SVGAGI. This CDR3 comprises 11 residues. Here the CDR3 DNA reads TGTGCCAGCGCCCGGGGCAATGAGCAGTTCTTC. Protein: CASARGNEQFF.

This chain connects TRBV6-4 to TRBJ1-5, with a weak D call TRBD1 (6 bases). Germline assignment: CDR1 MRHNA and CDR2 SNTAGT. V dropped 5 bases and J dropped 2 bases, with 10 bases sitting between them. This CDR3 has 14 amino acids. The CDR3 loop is CASSSQGGNQPQHF. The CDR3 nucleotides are TGTGCCAGCAGTTCACAGGGTGGCAATCAGCCCCAGCATTTT.

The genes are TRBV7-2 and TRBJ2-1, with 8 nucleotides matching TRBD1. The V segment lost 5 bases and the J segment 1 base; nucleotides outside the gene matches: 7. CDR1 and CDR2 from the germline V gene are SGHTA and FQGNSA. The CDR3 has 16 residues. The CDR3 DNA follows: TGTGCCAGCAGCCCCCAGGGGGCGCGGTCCTACAATGAGCAGTTCTTC. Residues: CASSPQGARSYNEQFF. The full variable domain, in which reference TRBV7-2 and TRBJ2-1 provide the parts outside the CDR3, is GAGVSQSPSNKVTEKGKDVELRCDPISGHTALYWYRQSLGQGLEFLIYFQGNSAPDKSGLPSDRFSAERTGGSVSTLTIQRTQQEDSAVYLCASSPQGARSYNEQFFGPGTRLTVL.

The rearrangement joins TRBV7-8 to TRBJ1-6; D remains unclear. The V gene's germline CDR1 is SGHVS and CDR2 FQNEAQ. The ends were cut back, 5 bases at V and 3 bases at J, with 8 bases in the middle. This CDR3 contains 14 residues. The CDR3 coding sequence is TGTGCCAGCAGCCCTCCAGGCTATAATTCACCCCTCCACTTT. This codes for CASSPPGYNSPLHF.